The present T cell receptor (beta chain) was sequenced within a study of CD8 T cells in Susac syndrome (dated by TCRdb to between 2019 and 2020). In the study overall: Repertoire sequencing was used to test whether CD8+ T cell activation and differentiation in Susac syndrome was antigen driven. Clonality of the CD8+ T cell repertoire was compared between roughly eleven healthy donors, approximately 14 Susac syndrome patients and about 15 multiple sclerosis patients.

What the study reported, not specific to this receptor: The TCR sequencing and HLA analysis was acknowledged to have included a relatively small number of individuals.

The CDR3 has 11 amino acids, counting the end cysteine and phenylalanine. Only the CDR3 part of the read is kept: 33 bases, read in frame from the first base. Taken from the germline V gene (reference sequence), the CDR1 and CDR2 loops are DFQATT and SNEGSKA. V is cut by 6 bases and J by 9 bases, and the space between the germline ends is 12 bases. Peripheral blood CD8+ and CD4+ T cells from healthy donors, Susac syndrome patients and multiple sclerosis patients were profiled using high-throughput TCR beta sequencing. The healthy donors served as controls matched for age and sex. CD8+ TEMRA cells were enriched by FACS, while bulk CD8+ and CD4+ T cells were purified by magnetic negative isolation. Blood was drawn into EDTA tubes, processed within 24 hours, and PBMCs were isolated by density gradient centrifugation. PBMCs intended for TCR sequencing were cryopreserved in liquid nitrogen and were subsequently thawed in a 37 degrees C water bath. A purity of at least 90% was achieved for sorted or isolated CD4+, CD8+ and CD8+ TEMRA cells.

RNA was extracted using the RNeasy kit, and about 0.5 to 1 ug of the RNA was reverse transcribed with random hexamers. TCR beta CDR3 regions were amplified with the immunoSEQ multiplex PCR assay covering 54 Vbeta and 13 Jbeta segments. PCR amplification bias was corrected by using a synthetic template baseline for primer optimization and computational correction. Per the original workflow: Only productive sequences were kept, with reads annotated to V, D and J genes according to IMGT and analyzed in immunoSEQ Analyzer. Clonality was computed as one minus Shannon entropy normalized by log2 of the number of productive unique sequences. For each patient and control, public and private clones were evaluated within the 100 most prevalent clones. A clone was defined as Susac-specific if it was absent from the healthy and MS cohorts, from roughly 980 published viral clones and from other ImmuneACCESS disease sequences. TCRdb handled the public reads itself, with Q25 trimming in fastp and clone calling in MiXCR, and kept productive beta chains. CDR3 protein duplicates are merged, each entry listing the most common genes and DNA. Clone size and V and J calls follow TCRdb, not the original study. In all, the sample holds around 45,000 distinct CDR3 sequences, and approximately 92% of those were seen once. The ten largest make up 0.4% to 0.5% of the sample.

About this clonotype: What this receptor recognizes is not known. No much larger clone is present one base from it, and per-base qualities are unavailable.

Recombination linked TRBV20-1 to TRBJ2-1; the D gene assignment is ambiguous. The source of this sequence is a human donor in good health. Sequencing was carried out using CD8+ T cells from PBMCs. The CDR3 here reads CSARALVEQFF. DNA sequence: TGCAGTGCCCGCGCTCTAGTTGAGCAGTTCTTC.